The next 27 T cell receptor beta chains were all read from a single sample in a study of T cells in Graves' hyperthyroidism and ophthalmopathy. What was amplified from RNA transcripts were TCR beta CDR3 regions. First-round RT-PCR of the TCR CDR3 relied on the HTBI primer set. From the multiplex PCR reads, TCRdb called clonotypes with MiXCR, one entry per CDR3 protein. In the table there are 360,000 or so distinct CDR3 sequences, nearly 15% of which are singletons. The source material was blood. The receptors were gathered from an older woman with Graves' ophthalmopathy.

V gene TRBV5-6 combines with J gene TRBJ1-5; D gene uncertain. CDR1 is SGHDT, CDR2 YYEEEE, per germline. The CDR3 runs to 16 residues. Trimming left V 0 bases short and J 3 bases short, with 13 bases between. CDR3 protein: CASSLAGITFNQPQHF. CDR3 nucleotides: TGTGCCAGCAGCTTGGCCGGGATTACTTTCAATCAGCCCCAGCATTTT.

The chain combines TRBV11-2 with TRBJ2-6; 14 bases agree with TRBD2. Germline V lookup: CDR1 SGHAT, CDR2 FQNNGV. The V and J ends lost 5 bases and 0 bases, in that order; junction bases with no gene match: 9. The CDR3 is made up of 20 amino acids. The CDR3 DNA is TGTGCCAGCAGCCCAGGGGGACTAGCGGGAGCGGTCTCTGGGGCCAACGTCCTGACTTTC. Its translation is CASSPGGLAGAVSGANVLTF.

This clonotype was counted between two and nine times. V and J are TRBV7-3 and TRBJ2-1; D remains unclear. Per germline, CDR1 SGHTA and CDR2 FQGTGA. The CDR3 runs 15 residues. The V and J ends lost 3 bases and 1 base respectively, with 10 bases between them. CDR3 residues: CASSFRRTSYNEQFF. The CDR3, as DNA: TGTGCCAGCAGCTTTCGACGGACGTCCTACAATGAGCAGTTCTTC.

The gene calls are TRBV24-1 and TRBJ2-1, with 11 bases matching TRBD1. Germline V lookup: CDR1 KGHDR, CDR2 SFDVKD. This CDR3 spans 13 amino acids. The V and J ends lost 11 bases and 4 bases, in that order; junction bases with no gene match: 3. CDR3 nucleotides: TGTGCCATCGGACAGGGGGCGTACAATGAGCAGTTCTTC. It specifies CAIGQGAYNEQFF.

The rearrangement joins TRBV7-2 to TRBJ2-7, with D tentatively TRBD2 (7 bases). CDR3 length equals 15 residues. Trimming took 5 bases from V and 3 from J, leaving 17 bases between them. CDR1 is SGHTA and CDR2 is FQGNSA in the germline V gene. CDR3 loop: CASSPRGGGIYEQYF. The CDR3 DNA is TGTGCCAGCAGCCCGAGGGGGGGGGGGATCTACGAGCAGTACTTC.

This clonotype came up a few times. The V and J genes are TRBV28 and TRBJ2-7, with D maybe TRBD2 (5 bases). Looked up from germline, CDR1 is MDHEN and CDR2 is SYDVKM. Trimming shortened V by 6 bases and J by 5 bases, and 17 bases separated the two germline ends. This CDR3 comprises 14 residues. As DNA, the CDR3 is TGTGCCAGCAGAGAAGGCGGGCGCGGCCACGAGCAGTACTTC. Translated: CASREGGRGHEQYF.

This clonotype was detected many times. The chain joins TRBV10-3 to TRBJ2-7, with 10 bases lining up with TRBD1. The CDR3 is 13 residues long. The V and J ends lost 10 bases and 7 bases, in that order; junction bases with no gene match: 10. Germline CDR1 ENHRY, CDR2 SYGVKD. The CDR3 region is CATLDRGLTEQYF. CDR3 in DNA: TGTGCCACCTTAGACAGGGGGCTAACGGAGCAGTACTTC.

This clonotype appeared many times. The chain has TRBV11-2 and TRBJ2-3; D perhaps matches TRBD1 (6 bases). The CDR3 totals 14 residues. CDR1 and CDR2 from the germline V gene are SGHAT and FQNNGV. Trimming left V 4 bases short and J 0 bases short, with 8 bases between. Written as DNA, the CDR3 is TGTGCCAGCAGCTGGGGGCGAAGCACAGATACGCAGTATTTT. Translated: CASSWGRSTDTQYF. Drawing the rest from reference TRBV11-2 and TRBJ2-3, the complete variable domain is EAGVAQSPRYKIIEKRQSVAFWCNPISGHATLYWYQQILGQGPKLLIQFQNNGVVDDSQLPKDRFSAERLKGVDSTLKIQPAKLEDSAVYLCASSWGRSTDTQYFGPGTRLTVL.

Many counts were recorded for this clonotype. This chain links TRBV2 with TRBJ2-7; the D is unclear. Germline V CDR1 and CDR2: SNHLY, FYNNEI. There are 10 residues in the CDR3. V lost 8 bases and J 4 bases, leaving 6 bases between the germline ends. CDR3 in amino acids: CASGRYEQYF. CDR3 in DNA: TGTGCCAGCGGCCGATACGAGCAGTACTTC.

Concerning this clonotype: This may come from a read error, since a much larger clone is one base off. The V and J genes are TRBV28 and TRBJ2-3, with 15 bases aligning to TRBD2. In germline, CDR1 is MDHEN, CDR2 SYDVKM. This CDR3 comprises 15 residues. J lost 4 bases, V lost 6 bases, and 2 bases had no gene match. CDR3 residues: CASRWTSGRADTQYF. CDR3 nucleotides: TGTGCCAGCAGATGGACTAGCGGGAGGGCAGATACGCAGTATTTT.

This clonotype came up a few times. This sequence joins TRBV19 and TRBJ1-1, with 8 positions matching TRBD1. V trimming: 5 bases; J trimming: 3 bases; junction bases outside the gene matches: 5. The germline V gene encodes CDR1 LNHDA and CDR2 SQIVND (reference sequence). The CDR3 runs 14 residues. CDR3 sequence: CASSPWTGHTEAFF. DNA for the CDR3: TGTGCCAGTAGTCCGTGGACAGGGCACACTGAAGCTTTCTTT.

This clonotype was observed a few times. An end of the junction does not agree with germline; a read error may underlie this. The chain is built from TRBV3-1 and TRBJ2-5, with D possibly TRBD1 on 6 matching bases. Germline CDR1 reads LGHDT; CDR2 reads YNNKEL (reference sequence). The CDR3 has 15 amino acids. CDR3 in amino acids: CASSKWSEKGETQHF. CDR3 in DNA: TGTGCCAGCAGCAAATGGTCGGAGAAGGGGGAGACCCAGCACTTC.

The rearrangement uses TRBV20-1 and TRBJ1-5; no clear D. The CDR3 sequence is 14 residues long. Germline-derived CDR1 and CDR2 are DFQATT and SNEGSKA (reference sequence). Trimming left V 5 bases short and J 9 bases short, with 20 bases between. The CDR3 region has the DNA TGCAGTGCTCAGACGGGCAACACCCTCTGGCCCCAGCATTTT. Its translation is CSAQTGNTLWPQHF.

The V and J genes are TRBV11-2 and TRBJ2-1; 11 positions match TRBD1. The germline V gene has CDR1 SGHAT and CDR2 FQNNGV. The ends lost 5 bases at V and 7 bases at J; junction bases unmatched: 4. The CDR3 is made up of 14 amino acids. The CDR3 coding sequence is TGTGCCAGCAGCCTGGACAGGGGGCTTAATGAGCAGTTCTTC. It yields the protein CASSLDRGLNEQFF.

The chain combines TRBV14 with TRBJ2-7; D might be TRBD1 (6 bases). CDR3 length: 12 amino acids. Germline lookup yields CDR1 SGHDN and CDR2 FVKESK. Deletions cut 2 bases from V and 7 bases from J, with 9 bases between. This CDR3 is CASSQSRGEQYF. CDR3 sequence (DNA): TGTGCCAGCAGCCAATCCAGGGGTGAGCAGTACTTC.

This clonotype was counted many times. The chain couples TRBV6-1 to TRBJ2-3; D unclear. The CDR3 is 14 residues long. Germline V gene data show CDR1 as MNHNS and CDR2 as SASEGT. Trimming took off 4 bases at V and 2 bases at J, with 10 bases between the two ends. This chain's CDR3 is CASSALRPTDTQYF. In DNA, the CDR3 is TGTGCCAGCAGTGCCTTGCGGCCCACAGATACGCAGTATTTT.

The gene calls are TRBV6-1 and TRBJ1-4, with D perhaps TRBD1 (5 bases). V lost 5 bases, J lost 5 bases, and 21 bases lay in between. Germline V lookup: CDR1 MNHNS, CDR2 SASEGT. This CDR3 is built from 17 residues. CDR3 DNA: TGTGCCAGCAGTTATCGTTCGCCCGGGACGGCGAATGAAAAACTGTTTTTT. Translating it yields CASSYRSPGTANEKLFF.

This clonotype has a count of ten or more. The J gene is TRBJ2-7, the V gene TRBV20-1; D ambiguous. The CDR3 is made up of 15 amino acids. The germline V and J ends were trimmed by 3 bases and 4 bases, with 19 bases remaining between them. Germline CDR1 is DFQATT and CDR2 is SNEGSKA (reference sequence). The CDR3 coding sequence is TGCAGTGCTAGTCAAATGGGCAGAAGAGGATACGAGCAGTACTTC. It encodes CSASQMGRRGYEQYF.

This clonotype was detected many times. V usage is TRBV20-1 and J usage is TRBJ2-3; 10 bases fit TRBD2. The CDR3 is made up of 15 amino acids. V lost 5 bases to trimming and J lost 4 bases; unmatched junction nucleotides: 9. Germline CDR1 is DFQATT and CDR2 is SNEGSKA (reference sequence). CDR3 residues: CSAPRLAGVADTQYF. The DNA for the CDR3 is TGCAGTGCTCCCCGTCTAGCGGGAGTCGCAGATACGCAGTATTTT.

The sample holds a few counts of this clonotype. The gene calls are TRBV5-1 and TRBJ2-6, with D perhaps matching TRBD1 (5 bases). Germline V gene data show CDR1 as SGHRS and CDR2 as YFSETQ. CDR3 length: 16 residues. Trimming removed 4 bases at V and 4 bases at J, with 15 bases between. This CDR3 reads CASSPLSGAGANVLTF. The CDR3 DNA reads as TGCGCCAGCAGCCCCCTCAGTGGGGCGGGGGCCAACGTCCTGACTTTC.

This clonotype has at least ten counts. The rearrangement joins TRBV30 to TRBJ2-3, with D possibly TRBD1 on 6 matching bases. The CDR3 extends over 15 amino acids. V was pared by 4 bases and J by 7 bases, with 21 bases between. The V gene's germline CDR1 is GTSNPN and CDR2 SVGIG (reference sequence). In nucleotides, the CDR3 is TGTGCCTGGACTAGGGTGGGGGCGGCGTGGAATACGCAGTATTTT. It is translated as CAWTRVGAAWNTQYF. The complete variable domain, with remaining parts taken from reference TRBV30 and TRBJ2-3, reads SQTIHQWPATLVQPVGSPLSLECTVEGTSNPNLYWYRQAAGRGLQLLFYSVGIGQISSEVPQNLSASRPQDRQFILSSKKLLLSDSGFYLCAWTRVGAAWNTQYFGPGTRLTVL.

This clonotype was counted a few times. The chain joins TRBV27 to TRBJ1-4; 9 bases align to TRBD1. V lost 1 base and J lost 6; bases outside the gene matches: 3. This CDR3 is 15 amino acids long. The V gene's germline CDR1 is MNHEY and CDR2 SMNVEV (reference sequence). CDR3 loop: CASSLWGQGDEKLFF. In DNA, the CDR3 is TGTGCCAGCAGTTTATGGGGACAGGGTGATGAAAAACTGTTTTTT. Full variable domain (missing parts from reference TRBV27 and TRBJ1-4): EAQVTQNPRYLITVTGKKLTVTCSQNMNHEYMSWYRQDPGLGLRQIYYSMNVEVTDKGDVPEGYKVSRKEKRNFPLILESPSPNQTSLYFCASSLWGQGDEKLFFGSGTQLSVL.

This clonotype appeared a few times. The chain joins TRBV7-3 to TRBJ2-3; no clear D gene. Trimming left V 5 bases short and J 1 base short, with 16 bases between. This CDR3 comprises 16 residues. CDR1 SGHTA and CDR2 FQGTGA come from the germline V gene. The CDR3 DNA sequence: TGTGCCAGCAGCCCCACCCTTGGAACCGGCACAGATACGCAGTATTTT. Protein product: CASSPTLGTGTDTQYF.

DNA for the CDR3: TGTGCCAGTAGTATAAGGCCGACAGGGAGAAGCAATCAGCCCCAGCATTTT. Encoded protein: CASSIRPTGRSNQPQHF. The chain has TRBV19 and TRBJ1-5, with 7 nucleotides matching TRBD1. Germline CDR1 reads LNHDA; CDR2 reads SQIVND (reference sequence). V lost 2 bases, J lost 1 base, and 8 bases stayed unmatched. This CDR3 is 17 amino acids long. The complete variable domain, with remaining parts taken from reference TRBV19 and TRBJ1-5, reads DGGITQSPKYLFRKEGQNVTLSCEQNLNHDAMYWYRQDPGQGLRLIYYSQIVNDFQKGDIAEGYSVSREKKESFPLTVTSAQKNPTAFYLCASSIRPTGRSNQPQHFGDGTRLSIL.

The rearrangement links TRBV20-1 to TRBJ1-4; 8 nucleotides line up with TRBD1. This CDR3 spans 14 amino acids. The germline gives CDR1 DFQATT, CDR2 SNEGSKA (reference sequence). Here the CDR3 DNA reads TGCAGGCCCTGTGGACAGGGCGCTAATGAAAAACTGTTTTTT. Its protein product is CRPCGQGANEKLFF.

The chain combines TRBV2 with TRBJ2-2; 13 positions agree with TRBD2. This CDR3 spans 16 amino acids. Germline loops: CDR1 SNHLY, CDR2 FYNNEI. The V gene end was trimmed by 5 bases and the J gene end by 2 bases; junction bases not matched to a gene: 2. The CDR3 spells CASSRTSGSNTGELFF. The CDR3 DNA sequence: TGTGCCAGCAGTCGGACTAGCGGGAGTAACACCGGGGAGCTGTTTTTT.

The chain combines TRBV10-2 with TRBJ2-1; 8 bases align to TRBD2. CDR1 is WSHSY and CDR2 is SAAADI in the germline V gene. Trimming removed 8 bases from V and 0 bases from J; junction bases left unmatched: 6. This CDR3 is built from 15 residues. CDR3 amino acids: CASEPGTSSYNEQFF. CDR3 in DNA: TGCGCCAGCGAACCAGGGACTAGCTCCTACAATGAGCAGTTCTTC.